This T cell receptor (beta chain) was recorded in a study of high-grade serous ovarian cancer treatment subgroups. As for the study in general: Samples averaged approximately 14,000 reads and about 7,100 unique TCR beta rearrangements. Study-wide results and caveats: Same-patient tumor repertoires overlapped at roughly 0.095 to 0.85; different patients barely overlapped.

V lost 3 bases and J 2 bases, leaving 8 bases between the germline ends. CDR3 length: 13 amino acids. Germline V gene sequence: CDR1 SGHRS, CDR2 YFSETQ. Tumor samples were obtained before definitive surgery or chemotherapy. Assay used: immunoSEQ multiplex PCR; TCRdb lists only in-frame clones, some missing. In the table there are 2,500 or so clones, roughly 72% of which are singletons. This clone appeared a few times. Its antigen remains unidentified. The rearrangement uses TRBV5-1 and TRBJ2-5; the D gene is possibly TRBD2 (5 bases). What was sequenced was tumor tissue. This TCR was recovered from a human donor with high-grade serous ovarian cancer. In DNA form, the CDR3 reads TGCGCCAGCAGCTCAGGAGGTCAAGAGACCCAGTACTTC. Translated, it gives CASSSGGQETQYF.